A selection of T cell receptor beta chains follows, all from one sample in a study of cytomegalovirus exposure and HLA in healthy donors. Libraries were prepared by immunoSEQ multiplex PCR; TCRdb keeps only in-frame clonotypes and omits some of them. This sample has roughly 98,000 clones; about 77% occur once, and the top ten carry over 3%. The sample comprised PBMCs. These receptors all stem from a man aged 35 to 55 in good health and CMV-seronegative. Each CDR3 is given with its conserved first and last residue. The D gene is left open where the match is weak. Part of the rows lack a size; the others show once, few, many or a class for expanded clones.

v_call: TRBV30
d_call: -
j_call: TRBJ2-2
clone_size: once
cdr3_aa: CAWRGGAGELFF
cdr3_nt: TGTGCCTGGAGAGGAGGGGCCGGGGAGCTGTTTTTT

v_call: TRBV29-1
d_call: TRBD1
j_call: TRBJ1-1
clone_size: -
cdr3_aa: CSVGTGGLNTEAFF
cdr3_nt: TGCAGCGTTGGGACAGGGGGTTTGAACACTGAAGCTTTCTTT

v_call: TRBV27
d_call: TRBD1
j_call: TRBJ1-6
clone_size: -
cdr3_aa: CASRKTGLNSPLHF
cdr3_nt: TGTGCCAGCAGGAAGACAGGGTTAAATTCACCCCTCCACTTT

v_call: TRBV7-9
d_call: TRBD1
j_call: TRBJ2-7
clone_size: -
cdr3_aa: CASSQKPGTGAYEQYF
cdr3_nt: TGTGCCAGCAGCCAAAAGCCCGGGACAGGAGCCTACGAGCAGTACTTC

v_call: TRBV5-1
d_call: -
j_call: TRBJ2-1
clone_size: -
cdr3_aa: CASSLDGLSGPLGNEQFF
cdr3_nt: TGCGCCAGCAGCTTGGACGGATTAAGCGGACCCTTGGGGAATGAGCAGTTCTTC

v_call: TRBV5-1
d_call: -
j_call: TRBJ1-2
clone_size: -
cdr3_aa: CASSLSEGGYTF
cdr3_nt: TGCGCCAGCAGCCTCTCTGAGGGTGGCTACACCTTC

v_call: TRBV6-6
d_call: TRBD1
j_call: TRBJ1-2
clone_size: -
cdr3_aa: CASSPPGQGAGYGYTF
cdr3_nt: TGTGCCAGCAGCCCCCCGGGACAGGGAGCAGGCTATGGCTACACCTTC

v_call: TRBV6-6
d_call: TRBD2
j_call: TRBJ2-7
clone_size: -
cdr3_aa: CASSSPGTSGGYEQYF
cdr3_nt: TGTGCCAGCAGTTCCCCCGGGACTAGCGGGGGCTACGAGCAGTACTTC

v_call: TRBV30
d_call: TRBD1
j_call: TRBJ2-7
clone_size: -
cdr3_aa: CAWSVDRGSYEQYF
cdr3_nt: TGTGCCTGGAGTGTAGACAGGGGTTCCTACGAGCAGTACTTC

v_call: TRBV6-1
d_call: TRBD1
j_call: TRBJ1-1
clone_size: -
cdr3_aa: CASSGGTGRTEAFF
cdr3_nt: TGTGCCAGCAGTGGAGGGACAGGGCGGACTGAAGCTTTCTTT

v_call: TRBV30
d_call: -
j_call: TRBJ2-1
clone_size: -
cdr3_aa: CAWSLSSYNEQFF
cdr3_nt: TGTGCCTGGAGTCTGAGCTCCTACAATGAGCAGTTCTTC

v_call: TRBV30
d_call: -
j_call: TRBJ2-7
clone_size: -
cdr3_aa: CALQTITYEQYF
cdr3_nt: TGTGCCCTCCAGACTATAACCTACGAGCAGTACTTC

v_call: TRBV9
d_call: -
j_call: TRBJ2-3
clone_size: once
cdr3_aa: CASSVGKGTDTQYF
cdr3_nt: TGTGCCAGCAGCGTAGGTAAGGGGACAGATACGCAGTATTTT

v_call: TRBV5-1
d_call: -
j_call: TRBJ2-7
clone_size: -
cdr3_aa: CASSLVGGTYEQYF
cdr3_nt: TGCGCCAGCAGCTTGGTTGGGGGGACCTACGAGCAGTACTTC

v_call: TRBV15
d_call: -
j_call: TRBJ1-1
clone_size: -
cdr3_aa: CATSTGDPGNTEAFF
cdr3_nt: TGTGCCACCAGCACGGGGGACCCTGGGAACACTGAAGCTTTCTTT

v_call: TRBV7-2
d_call: -
j_call: TRBJ2-1
clone_size: -
cdr3_aa: CASSLVAEDYNEQFF
cdr3_nt: TGTGCCAGCAGCTTAGTCGCGGAGGACTACAATGAGCAGTTCTTC

v_call: TRBV7-8
d_call: -
j_call: TRBJ2-7
clone_size: -
cdr3_aa: CASSHLTEYEQYF
cdr3_nt: TGTGCCAGCAGCCATCTGACAGAGTACGAGCAGTACTTC

v_call: TRBV10-3
d_call: TRBD1
j_call: TRBJ1-6
clone_size: -
cdr3_aa: CAISGQENSPLHF
cdr3_nt: TGTGCCATCTCGGGACAGGAGAATTCACCCCTCCACTTT

v_call: TRBV18
d_call: TRBD1
j_call: TRBJ1-3
clone_size: -
cdr3_aa: CASSPGTGSENTIYF
cdr3_nt: TGTGCCAGCTCACCAGGGACAGGGTCGGAAAACACCATATATTTT

v_call: TRBV11-2
d_call: TRBD1
j_call: TRBJ1-4
clone_size: -
cdr3_aa: CASSHRGVREKLFF
cdr3_nt: TGTGCCAGCAGCCACAGGGGAGTAAGGGAAAAACTGTTTTTT

v_call: TRBV19
d_call: -
j_call: TRBJ1-1
clone_size: -
cdr3_aa: CASSIVELFTGAKNTEAFF
cdr3_nt: TGTGCCAGTAGTATAGTAGAATTGTTTACCGGAGCAAAGAACACTGAAGCTTTCTTT

v_call: TRBV6-1
d_call: -
j_call: TRBJ1-1
clone_size: -
cdr3_aa: CASRVQVGRTEAFF
cdr3_nt: TGTGCCAGCAGGGTACAGGTTGGTCGCACTGAAGCTTTCTTT

v_call: TRBV28
d_call: -
j_call: TRBJ2-3
clone_size: once
cdr3_aa: CASSLGRDTQYF
cdr3_nt: TGTGCCAGCAGTTTAGGGAGAGATACGCAGTATTTT

v_call: TRBV9
d_call: TRBD1
j_call: TRBJ1-1
clone_size: -
cdr3_aa: CASSVSTGGNTEAFF
cdr3_nt: TGTGCCAGCAGCGTCAGTACAGGGGGGAACACTGAAGCTTTCTTT

v_call: TRBV30
d_call: -
j_call: TRBJ2-5
clone_size: -
cdr3_aa: CAWSVEETQYF
cdr3_nt: TGTGCCTGGAGTGTAGAGGAGACCCAGTACTTC

v_call: TRBV7-2
d_call: -
j_call: TRBJ1-5
clone_size: -
cdr3_aa: CASSLALAGNQPQHF
cdr3_nt: TGTGCCAGCAGCTTAGCGCTGGCGGGCAATCAGCCCCAGCATTTT

v_call: TRBV9
d_call: -
j_call: TRBJ1-1
clone_size: few
cdr3_aa: CASSENTVNTEAFF
cdr3_nt: TGTGCCAGCAGTGAAAACACCGTGAACACTGAAGCTTTCTTT

v_call: TRBV11-3
d_call: TRBD2
j_call: TRBJ2-4
clone_size: -
cdr3_aa: CASSLGAGGEKNIQYF
cdr3_nt: TGTGCCAGCAGCTTAGGGGCGGGAGGCGAAAAAAACATTCAGTACTTC

v_call: TRBV28
d_call: TRBD2
j_call: TRBJ2-3
clone_size: -
cdr3_aa: CASSFGGTMADTQYF
cdr3_nt: TGTGCCAGCAGTTTTGGAGGGACTATGGCAGATACGCAGTATTTT